This T cell receptor beta chain derives from a study of cytomegalovirus exposure and HLA in healthy donors. Findings and limits, study-wide: TCR beta sequences numbering 15,000 to 20,000 were associated with HLA alleles at 0.05 false discovery rate in a later analysis. Some highly shared sequence variants likely arose as a pipeline artifact. In terms of immune exposure information, only CMV serostatus was available.

This clone was counted once. The antigen is not known. The CDR3 is 8 residues long. Germline CDR1 reads KGHSH; CDR2 reads LQKENI. Trimming cost V 3 bases and J 14 bases, with 4 bases left between them. The PCR ran on 60 Vbeta and 13 Jbeta primers. Profiling relied on immunoSEQ multiplex PCR, and the TCRdb table lists in-frame clones only, not all of them. This sample carries 150,000 or so clones, less than 90% of them seen once, and the ten largest clones take around 6.5%. The sequenced material came from PBMCs. This sequence originates from a male donor in good health and CMV-seropositive. V and J are TRBV18 and TRBJ2-5, with no clear D. In DNA form, the CDR3 reads TGTGCCAGCTCACCCTTCTACTTC. As protein: CASSPFYF.